This T cell receptor (beta chain) was observed in a study of blood T cell repertoires in COVID-19. Study summary: Samples representing acute and convalescent COVID-19 were sourced from the United States, Italy and Spain. Sources were T cells, B-cell-depleted T cells, or PBMCs; the material itself was cDNA or gDNA.

Original handling: Amplification with reference gene primers provided the estimates of nucleated cell counts. Some clones are missing from TCRdb's copy, which holds only in-frame ones; the method was immunoSEQ multiplex PCR. V, J and clone size are those of that table, while D and trimming were read from the DNA. Counted here are 190,000 or so clones, 70% to 90% occurring once; the ten biggest clones make up 0.75% to 0.95%. V lost 0 bases and J 7 bases, leaving 12 bases between the germline ends. The germline V gene has CDR1 KGHSH and CDR2 LQKENI. The CDR3 has 15 amino acids. A single count supports this clone.

This receptor was taken from a woman in her seventies with acute or convalescent COVID-19. The sequencing sample was made of peripheral blood. The J gene is TRBJ2-2, the V gene TRBV18; D ambiguous. CDR3 protein: CASSPPHTISGELFF. DNA for the CDR3: TGTGCCAGCTCACCACCCCACACGATCAGCGGGGAGCTGTTTTTT. Combining the CDR3 with reference TRBV18 and TRBJ2-2 gives the whole variable domain NAGVMQNPRHLVRRRGQEARLRCSPMKGHSHVYWYRQLPEEGLKFMVYLQKENIIDESGMPKERFSAEFPKEGPSILRIQQVVRGDSAAYFCASSPPHTISGELFFGEGSRLTVL.